One sample yielded the 21 T cell receptor beta chains listed below, sequenced in a study of blood T cell repertoires in COVID-19. Sequencing was performed with immunoSEQ multiplex PCR; in TCRdb, only in-frame clones are kept and a portion is missing. The sample shows about 40,000 clones, about 81% of them seen only once. The specimen was peripheral blood. The receptors were sampled from a human donor in a cohort sampled during active or convalescent COVID-19. The donor label of this sample is uncertain.

The genes are TRBV29-1 and TRBJ2-1; 7 bases match TRBD2. Germline V gene data show CDR1 as SQVTM and CDR2 as ANQGSEA. The CDR3 is 14 amino acids. Trimming at V came to 1 base and at J to 9 bases, leaving 9 bases not matched to a gene. The CDR3, as DNA: TGCAGCGTTGAAGCAGGACTAGACCCCCGTGAGCAGTTCTTC. Amino acids: CSVEAGLDPREQFF.

V and J are TRBV5-6 and TRBJ2-7; no clear D. The CDR3 runs 13 residues. Germline V CDR1 and CDR2: SGHDT, YYEEEE. V lost 1 base and J 0 bases, leaving 5 bases between the germline ends. This CDR3 reads CASSLWSSYEQYF. CDR3 DNA: TGTGCCAGCAGCTTGTGGAGCTCCTACGAGCAGTACTTC.

This chain uses TRBV19 with TRBJ2-5, with D possibly being TRBD1 (6 bases). The germline V and J ends were trimmed by 4 bases and 2 bases, with 17 bases remaining between them. The germline CDR1 and CDR2 sequences are LNHDA and SQIVND (reference sequence). The CDR3 is made up of 16 amino acids. CDR3 coding DNA: TGTGCCAGTAGTAGTCTCAGGGGCGTATTACAAGAGACCCAGTACTTC. This codes for CASSSLRGVLQETQYF.

The J gene is TRBJ1-1, the V gene TRBV24-1; TRBD1 matches 8 bases. The length of the CDR3 is 15 residues. V was pared by 3 bases and J by 6 bases, with 8 bases of the junction left unmatched. Germline CDR1 is KGHDR and CDR2 is SFDVKD. The CDR3, as DNA: TGTGCCACCAGTGATACCGCCGGGACAGGCTCTGAAGCTTTCTTT. It yields the protein CATSDTAGTGSEAFF.

The chain links TRBV7-2 to TRBJ1-1; the D is unclear. The CDR3 length is 14 residues. CDR1 and CDR2 (germline): SGHTA, FQGNSA. The germline V and J ends were trimmed by 1 base and 6 bases, with 12 bases remaining between them. CDR3 region: CASSLVQTSPEAFF. The DNA for the CDR3 is TGTGCCAGCAGCTTAGTTCAGACAAGCCCTGAAGCTTTCTTT.

V gene TRBV6-5 combines with J gene TRBJ2-2; D might be TRBD1 (5 bases). Per the germline V gene, CDR1 is MNHEY and CDR2 is SVGAGI. The V gene lost 3 bases and the J gene lost 1 base, with 6 bases spanning the gap. The CDR3 is 14 residues long. The CDR3 region is CASSYTGNTGELFF. The CDR3 DNA sequence: TGTGCCAGCAGTTATACAGGGAACACCGGGGAGCTGTTTTTT.

The V and J genes are TRBV7-2 and TRBJ1-5, with 7 bases aligning to TRBD1. Per the germline V gene, CDR1 is SGHTA and CDR2 is FQGNSA. The CDR3 is 15 residues long. Trimming at V came to 3 bases and at J to 0 bases, leaving 2 bases not matched to a gene. The DNA for the CDR3 is TGTGCCAGCAGCTTCTGGGACAGTAGCAATCAGCCCCAGCATTTT. It specifies CASSFWDSSNQPQHF.

The V gene is TRBV5-1, the J gene TRBJ2-5; 9 bases are shared with TRBD2. This CDR3 spans 17 amino acids. V dropped 0 bases and J dropped 1; count of bases not matched to a gene: 7. The germline V gene has CDR1 SGHRS and CDR2 YFSETQ. The CDR3 region is CASSLGSGGASQETQYF. The CDR3 DNA follows: TGCGCCAGCAGCTTGGGTAGCGGGGGAGCTTCCCAAGAGACCCAGTACTTC. The full variable domain, in which reference TRBV5-1 and TRBJ2-5 provide the parts outside the CDR3, is KAGVTQTPRYLIKTRGQQVTLSCSPISGHRSVSWYQQTPGQGLQFLFEYFSETQRNKGNFPGRFSGRQFSNSRSEMNVSTLELGDSALYLCASSLGSGGASQETQYFGPGTRLLVL.

This clone was counted between two and nine times. This sequence joins TRBV19 and TRBJ2-2; 8 nucleotides line up with TRBD1. Germline lookup yields CDR1 LNHDA and CDR2 SQIVND (reference sequence). The J segment lost 7 bases and the V segment lost 5 bases, leaving 12 bases of the junction unmatched. This CDR3 contains 16 residues. The CDR3 DNA reads as TGTGCCAGTAGTCCCAGGCGGAGACAGGGGAGCGGGGAGCTGTTTTTT. It translates to CASSPRRRQGSGELFF.

The chain recombines TRBV5-1 with TRBJ1-1; a possible D gene is TRBD1 (5 bases). Trimming stripped 0 bases from V and 4 bases from J, with 16 bases between. The CDR3 sequence is 16 residues long. Germline CDR1 SGHRS, CDR2 YFSETQ. This CDR3 reads CASSLEGKLRGTEAFF. CDR3 nucleotides: TGCGCCAGCAGCTTGGAGGGGAAGCTCCGTGGCACTGAAGCTTTCTTT.

The chain carries TRBV5-4 and TRBJ2-7, with a weak D call TRBD2 (6 bases). CDR3 length equals 15 residues. Trimming took 4 bases from V and 3 from J, leaving 17 bases between them. Germline assignment: CDR1 SGHNT and CDR2 YYREEE (reference sequence). The CDR3 bases are TGTGCCAGCAGCCACGGAGGGCAGGGTGGCTACGAGCAGTACTTC. Residues: CASSHGGQGGYEQYF.

This sequence joins TRBV6-6 and TRBJ2-6; weak D call: TRBD1 (6 bases). Germline-derived CDR1 and CDR2 are MNHNY and SVGAGI (reference sequence). Trimming left V 5 bases short and J 4 bases short, with 18 bases between. The CDR3 totals 17 residues. CDR3: CASSPGRTGQGANVLTF. The CDR3 nucleotides read TGTGCCAGCAGTCCCGGCCGGACGGGACAAGGGGCCAACGTCCTGACTTTC.

The chain recombines TRBV9 with TRBJ2-1; TRBD2 agrees at 10 bases. The V and J ends lost 0 bases and 10 bases, in that order; junction bases with no gene match: 4. The CDR3 is made up of 14 amino acids. The germline CDR1 and CDR2 sequences are SGDLS and YYNGEE. The CDR3 reads CASSVGLAGVEQFF. The CDR3 coding sequence is TGTGCCAGCAGCGTAGGGCTAGCGGGAGTAGAGCAGTTCTTC.

The genes are TRBV28 and TRBJ2-7; a possible D gene is TRBD2 (7 bases). The CDR3 length is 14 residues. The V and J ends lost 2 bases and 6 bases respectively, with 14 bases between them. Looked up from germline, CDR1 is MDHEN and CDR2 is SYDVKM. DNA of the CDR3: TGTGCCAGCAGTTTAAGCGAAAGGGGGGGCGAGCAGTACTTC. Encoded protein: CASSLSERGGEQYF.

V usage is TRBV11-1 and J usage is TRBJ2-1; perhaps TRBD2 as D (6 bases). V was trimmed by 3 bases and J by 2 bases, leaving 11 bases between them. The CDR3 has 15 amino acids. Germline V lookup: CDR1 SGHAT, CDR2 FQDESV (reference sequence). The CDR3 nucleotides read TGTGCCAGCAGCTTTGAGGGAGGTGCCTACAATGAGCAGTTCTTC. This codes for CASSFEGGAYNEQFF.

The genes are TRBV30 and TRBJ2-7, with D maybe TRBD2 (6 bases). V was cut by 6 bases and J by 2 bases, with 14 bases left in between. Germline V CDR1 and CDR2: GTSNPN, SVGIG (reference sequence). The CDR3 loop spans 13 amino acids. In DNA, the CDR3 is TGTGCCTGTACTTGGAGGGACCCCTACGAGCAGTACTTC. Encoded protein: CACTWRDPYEQYF.

The V call is TRBV6-2 or TRBV6-3, the J call TRBJ1-5, with TRBD1 as a possible D gene (6 bases). Trimming shortened V by 5 bases and J by 0 bases, and 14 bases separated the two germline ends. This CDR3 region has 16 residues. CDR1 MNHEY and CDR2 SVGEGT come from the germline V gene. The CDR3 region is CASSTLWDISNQPQHF. The CDR3 DNA sequence: TGTGCCAGCAGTACCCTGTGGGACATTAGCAATCAGCCCCAGCATTTT.

The table lists this clone with a count of one. The CDR3 is CSVVGTGSTYEQYF. CDR3 DNA: TGCAGCGTTGTTGGGACAGGGTCTACCTACGAGCAGTACTTC. The J gene is TRBJ2-7, the V gene TRBV29-1; 9 positions agree with TRBD1. V shed 4 bases, J shed 2 bases, and the junction held 6 bases outside the gene matches. The CDR3 contains 14 residues. Germline loops: CDR1 SQVTM, CDR2 ANQGSEA.

V usage is TRBV19 and J usage is TRBJ2-7, with TRBD2 identical over 7 bases. The CDR3 length is 14 residues. CDR1 and CDR2 from the germline V gene are LNHDA and SQIVND (reference sequence). The V segment lost 6 bases and the J segment 2 bases; nucleotides outside the gene matches: 7. The CDR3 DNA reads as TGTGCCAGTAGAGCCCAGCGGGACGCCTACGAGCAGTACTTC. Translation gives CASRAQRDAYEQYF.

This clone came up a few times. This rearrangement joins TRBV11-2 to TRBJ1-3, with TRBD1 identical over 8 bases. CDR3 length: 17 residues. V shed 5 bases and J 2 bases; nucleotides not matched to a gene: 11. Germline lookup yields CDR1 SGHAT and CDR2 FQNNGV. The CDR3 sequence: CASSPPQGGLTGNTIYF. The CDR3 DNA sequence: TGTGCCAGCAGCCCCCCACAGGGGGGACTTACTGGAAACACCATATATTTT.

There are a few counts of this clone. The chain links TRBV2 to TRBJ1-4; 8 nucleotides line up with TRBD1. The CDR3 is 14 amino acids. Trimming cost V 5 bases and J 5 bases; bases outside gene matches: 4. Germline loops: CDR1 SNHLY, CDR2 FYNNEI. DNA for the CDR3: TGTGCCAGCAGTCGGGACAGGATAAATGAAAAACTGTTTTTT. Amino acids: CASSRDRINEKLFF.